This entry describes one TCR beta chain. One end of the junction is discordant with germline, which a read error may explain. The data originate from a study of CD8+ T cells in alopecia areata. Once RNA had been extracted, it was reverse transcribed into cDNA to act as the sequencing template. Profiled with immunoSEQ multiplex PCR; TCRdb holds only in-frame clones, not every one. The sample includes around 65,000 clones, 40% to 50% of them seen just once. The clonotype comes from a human donor with alopecia areata. This specimen consisted of CD8+ T cells sorted from blood, obtained at week 0.

The CDR3 nucleotides read TGTGCCAGCAGCTACTCCACAGGGGAAAAGGACTTC. It yields the protein CASSYSTGEKDF. The V and J genes are TRBV7-9 and TRBJ2-7; 7 bases are a match to TRBD1. This CDR3 spans 12 amino acids. Per germline, CDR1 SEHNR and CDR2 FQNEAQ (reference sequence).